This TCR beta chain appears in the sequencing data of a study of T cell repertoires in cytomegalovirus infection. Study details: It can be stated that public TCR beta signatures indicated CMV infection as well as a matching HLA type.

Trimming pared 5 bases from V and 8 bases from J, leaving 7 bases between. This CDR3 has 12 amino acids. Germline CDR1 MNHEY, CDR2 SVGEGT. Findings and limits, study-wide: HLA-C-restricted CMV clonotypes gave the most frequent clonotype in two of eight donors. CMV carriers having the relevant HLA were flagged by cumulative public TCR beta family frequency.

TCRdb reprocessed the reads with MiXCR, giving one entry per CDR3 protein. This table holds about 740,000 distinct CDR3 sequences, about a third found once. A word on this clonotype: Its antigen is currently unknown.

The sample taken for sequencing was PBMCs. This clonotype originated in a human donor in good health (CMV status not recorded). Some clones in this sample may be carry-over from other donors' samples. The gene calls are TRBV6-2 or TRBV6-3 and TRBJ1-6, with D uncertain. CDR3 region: CASSIKYSPLHF. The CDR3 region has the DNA TGTGCCAGCAGTATCAAATATTCACCCCTCCACTTT.